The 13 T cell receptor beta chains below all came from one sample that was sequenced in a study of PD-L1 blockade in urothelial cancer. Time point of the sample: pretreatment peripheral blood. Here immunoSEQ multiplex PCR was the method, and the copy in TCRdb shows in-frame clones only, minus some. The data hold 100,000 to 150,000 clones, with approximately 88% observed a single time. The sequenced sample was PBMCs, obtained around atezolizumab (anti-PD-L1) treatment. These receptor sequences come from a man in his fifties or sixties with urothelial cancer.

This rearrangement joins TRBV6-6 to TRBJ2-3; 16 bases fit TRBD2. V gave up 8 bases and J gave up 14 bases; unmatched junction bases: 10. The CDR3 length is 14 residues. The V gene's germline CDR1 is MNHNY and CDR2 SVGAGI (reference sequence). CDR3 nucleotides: TGTGCCAGCGGCCCGGGACTAGCGGGGGGGAGGGGGTATTTT. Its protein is CASGPGLAGGRGYF.

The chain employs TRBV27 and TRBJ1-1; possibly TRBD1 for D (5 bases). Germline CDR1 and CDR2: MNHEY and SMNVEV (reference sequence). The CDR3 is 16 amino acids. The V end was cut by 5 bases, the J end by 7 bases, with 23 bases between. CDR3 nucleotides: TGTGCCAGCAGTCCCCGGGGGTGGCAGGGTGGTAATGAAGCTTTCTTT. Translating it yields CASSPRGWQGGNEAFF.

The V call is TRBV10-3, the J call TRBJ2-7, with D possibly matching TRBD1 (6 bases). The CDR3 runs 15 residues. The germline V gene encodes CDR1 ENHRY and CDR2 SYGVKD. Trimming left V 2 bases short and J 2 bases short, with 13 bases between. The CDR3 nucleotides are TGTGCCATCAGTGAGGGGGGACACCGAGCCTACGAGCAGTACTTC. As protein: CAISEGGHRAYEQYF.

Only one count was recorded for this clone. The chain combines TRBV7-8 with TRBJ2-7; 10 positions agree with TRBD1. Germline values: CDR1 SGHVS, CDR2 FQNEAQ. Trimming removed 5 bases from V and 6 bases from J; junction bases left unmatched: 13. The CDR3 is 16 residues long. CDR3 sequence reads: CASSLRGGTGASEQYF. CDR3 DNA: TGTGCCAGCAGCCTACGTGGGGGGACAGGGGCCTCCGAGCAGTACTTC. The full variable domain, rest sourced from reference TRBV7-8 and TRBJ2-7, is GAGVSQSPRYKVAKRGQDVALRCDPISGHVSLFWYQQALGQGPEFLTYFQNEAQLDKSGLPSDRFFAERPEGSVSTLKIQRTQQEDSAVYLCASSLRGGTGASEQYFGPGTRLTVT.

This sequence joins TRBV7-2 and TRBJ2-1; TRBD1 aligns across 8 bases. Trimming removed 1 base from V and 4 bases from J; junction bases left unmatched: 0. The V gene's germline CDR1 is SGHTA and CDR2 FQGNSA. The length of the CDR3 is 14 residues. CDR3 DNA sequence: TGTGCCAGCAGCTTAGGGACAGGGTACAATGAGCAGTTCTTC. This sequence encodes CASSLGTGYNEQFF.

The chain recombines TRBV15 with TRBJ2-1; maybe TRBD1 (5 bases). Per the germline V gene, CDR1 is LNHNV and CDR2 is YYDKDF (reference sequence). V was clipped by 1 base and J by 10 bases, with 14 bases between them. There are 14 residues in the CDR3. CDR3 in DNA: TGTGCCACCAGCAGAGCCCTCGGGCAGGGCGAGCAGTTCTTC. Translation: CATSRALGQGEQFF.

DNA for the CDR3: TGTGCCAGTAACAGTGTTGTCGCAGGGCGAAACTATGGCTACACCTTC. It encodes CASNSVVAGRNYGYTF. The rearrangement joins TRBV19 to TRBJ1-2; D may be TRBD1 (5 bases). CDR3 size: 16 residues. Trimming shortened V by 7 bases and J by 2 bases, and 20 bases separated the two germline ends. Germline CDR1 and CDR2: LNHDA and SQIVND (reference sequence).

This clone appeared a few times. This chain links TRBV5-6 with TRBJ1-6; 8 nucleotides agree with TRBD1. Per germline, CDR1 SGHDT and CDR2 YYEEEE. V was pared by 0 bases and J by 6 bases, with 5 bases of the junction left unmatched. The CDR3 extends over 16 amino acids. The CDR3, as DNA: TGTGCCAGCAGCTTGGGTGGGGACAGGATTAATTCACCCCTCCACTTT. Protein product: CASSLGGDRINSPLHF. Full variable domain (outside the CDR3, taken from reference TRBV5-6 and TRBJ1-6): DAGVTQSPTHLIKTRGQQVTLRCSPKSGHDTVSWYQQALGQGPQFIFQYYEEEERQRGNFPDRFSGHQFPNYSSELNVNALLLGDSALYLCASSLGGDRINSPLHFGNGTRLTVT.

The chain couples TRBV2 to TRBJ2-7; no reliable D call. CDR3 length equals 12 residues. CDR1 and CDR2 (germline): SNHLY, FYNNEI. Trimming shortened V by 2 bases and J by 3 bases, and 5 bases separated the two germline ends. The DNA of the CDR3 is TGTGCCAGCAGTGAACTTAACTACGAGCAGTACTTC. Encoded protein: CASSELNYEQYF.

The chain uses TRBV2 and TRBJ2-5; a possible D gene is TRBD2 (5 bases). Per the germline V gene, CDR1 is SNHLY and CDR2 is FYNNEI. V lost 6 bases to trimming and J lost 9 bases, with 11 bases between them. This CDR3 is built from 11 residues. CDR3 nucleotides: TGTGCCAGCAGGGCCGGGGTGCCCCAGTACTTC. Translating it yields CASRAGVPQYF.

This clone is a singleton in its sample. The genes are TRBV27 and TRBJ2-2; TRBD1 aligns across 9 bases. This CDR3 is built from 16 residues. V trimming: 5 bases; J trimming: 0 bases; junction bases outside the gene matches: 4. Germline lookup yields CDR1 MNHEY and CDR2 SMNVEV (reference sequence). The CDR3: CASSKDRGTNTGELFF. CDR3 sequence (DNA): TGTGCCAGCAGTAAAGACAGGGGGACGAACACCGGGGAGCTGTTTTTT.

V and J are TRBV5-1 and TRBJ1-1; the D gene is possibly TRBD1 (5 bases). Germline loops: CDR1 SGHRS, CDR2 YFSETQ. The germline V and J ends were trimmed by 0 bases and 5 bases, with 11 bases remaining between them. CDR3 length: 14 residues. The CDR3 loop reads CASSLAAGKTEAFF. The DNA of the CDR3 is TGCGCCAGCAGCTTGGCCGCAGGGAAAACTGAAGCTTTCTTT. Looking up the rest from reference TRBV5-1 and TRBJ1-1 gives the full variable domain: KAGVTQTPRYLIKTRGQQVTLSCSPISGHRSVSWYQQTPGQGLQFLFEYFSETQRNKGNFPGRFSGRQFSNSRSEMNVSTLELGDSALYLCASSLAAGKTEAFFGQGTRLTVV.

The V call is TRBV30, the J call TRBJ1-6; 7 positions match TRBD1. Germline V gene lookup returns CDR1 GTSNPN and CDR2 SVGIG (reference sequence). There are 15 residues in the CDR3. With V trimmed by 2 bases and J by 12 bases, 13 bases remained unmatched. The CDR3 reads CAWSQDRAEMGPLHF. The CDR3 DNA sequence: TGTGCCTGGAGTCAAGACAGGGCCGAGATGGGACCCCTCCACTTT.